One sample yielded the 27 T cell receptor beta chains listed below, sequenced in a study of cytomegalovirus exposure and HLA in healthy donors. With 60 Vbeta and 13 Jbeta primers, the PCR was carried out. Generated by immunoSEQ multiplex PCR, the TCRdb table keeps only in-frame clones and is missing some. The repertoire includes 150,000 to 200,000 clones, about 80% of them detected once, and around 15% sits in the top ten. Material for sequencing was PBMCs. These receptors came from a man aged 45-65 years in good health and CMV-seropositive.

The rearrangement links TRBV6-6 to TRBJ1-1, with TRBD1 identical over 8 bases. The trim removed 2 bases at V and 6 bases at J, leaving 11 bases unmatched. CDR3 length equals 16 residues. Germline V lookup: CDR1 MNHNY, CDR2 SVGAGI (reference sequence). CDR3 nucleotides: TGTGCCAGCAGTTACGTTCCAGGGGGCCTGACACCTGAAGCTTTCTTT. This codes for CASSYVPGGLTPEAFF.

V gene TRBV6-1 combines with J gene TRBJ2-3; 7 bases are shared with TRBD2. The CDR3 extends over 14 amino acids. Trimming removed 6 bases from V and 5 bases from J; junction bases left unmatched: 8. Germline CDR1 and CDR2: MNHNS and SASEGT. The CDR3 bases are TGTGCCAGCAGCCTGGGGGGGAGGGAAGATACGCAGTATTTT. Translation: CASSLGGREDTQYF.

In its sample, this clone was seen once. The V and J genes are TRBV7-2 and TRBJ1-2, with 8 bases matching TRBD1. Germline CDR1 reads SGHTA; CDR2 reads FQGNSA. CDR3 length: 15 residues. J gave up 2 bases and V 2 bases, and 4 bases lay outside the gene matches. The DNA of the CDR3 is TGTGCCAGCAGCTTATCTCGGACAGGGAACTATGGCTACACCTTC. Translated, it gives CASSLSRTGNYGYTF.

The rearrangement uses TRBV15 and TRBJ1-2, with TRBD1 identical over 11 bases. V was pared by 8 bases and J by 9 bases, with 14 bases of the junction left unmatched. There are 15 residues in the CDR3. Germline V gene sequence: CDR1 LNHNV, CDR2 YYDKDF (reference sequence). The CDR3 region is CATSQGPDRGLSYTF. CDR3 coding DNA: TGTGCCACCTCGCAGGGTCCGGACAGGGGGCTGAGCTACACCTTC.

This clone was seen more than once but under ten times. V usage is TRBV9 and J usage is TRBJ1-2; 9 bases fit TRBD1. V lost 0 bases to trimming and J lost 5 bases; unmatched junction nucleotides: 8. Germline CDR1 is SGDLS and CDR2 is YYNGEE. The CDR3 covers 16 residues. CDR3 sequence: CASSVAMGQGLYGYTF. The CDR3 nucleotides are TGTGCCAGCAGCGTAGCTATGGGACAGGGACTATATGGCTACACCTTC.

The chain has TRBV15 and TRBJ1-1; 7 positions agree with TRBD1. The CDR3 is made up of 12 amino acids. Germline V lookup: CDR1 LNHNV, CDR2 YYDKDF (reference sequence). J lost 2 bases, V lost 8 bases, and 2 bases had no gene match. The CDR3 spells CATGDRNTEAFF. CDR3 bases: TGTGCCACCGGGGACAGAAACACTGAAGCTTTCTTT.

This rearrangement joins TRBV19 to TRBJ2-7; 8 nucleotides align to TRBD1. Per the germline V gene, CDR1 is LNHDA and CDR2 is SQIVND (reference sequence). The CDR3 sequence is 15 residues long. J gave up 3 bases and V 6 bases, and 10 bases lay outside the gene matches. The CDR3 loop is CASSLAGTGHYEQYF. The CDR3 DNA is TGTGCCAGTAGCTTGGCAGGGACAGGTCACTACGAGCAGTACTTC.

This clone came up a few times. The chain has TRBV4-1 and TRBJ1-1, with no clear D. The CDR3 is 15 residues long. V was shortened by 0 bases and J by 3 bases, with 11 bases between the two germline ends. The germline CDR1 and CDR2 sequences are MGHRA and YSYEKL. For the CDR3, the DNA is TGCGCCAGCAGCCAAGATTGGCGGGGTGACACTGAAGCTTTCTTT. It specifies CASSQDWRGDTEAFF.

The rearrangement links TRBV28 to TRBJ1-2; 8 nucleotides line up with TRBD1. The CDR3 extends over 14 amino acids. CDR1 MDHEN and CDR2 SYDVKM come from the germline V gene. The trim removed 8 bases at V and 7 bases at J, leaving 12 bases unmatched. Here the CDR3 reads CASAYDRGRFGYTF. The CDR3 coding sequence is TGTGCCAGCGCCTATGACAGGGGCAGGTTTGGCTACACCTTC.

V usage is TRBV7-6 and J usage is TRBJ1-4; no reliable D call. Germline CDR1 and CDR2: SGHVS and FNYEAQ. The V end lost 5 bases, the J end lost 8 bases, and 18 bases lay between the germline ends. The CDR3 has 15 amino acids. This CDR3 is CASSQTVLFGEKLFF. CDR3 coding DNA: TGTGCCAGCAGCCAAACCGTCCTATTCGGGGAAAAACTGTTTTTT.

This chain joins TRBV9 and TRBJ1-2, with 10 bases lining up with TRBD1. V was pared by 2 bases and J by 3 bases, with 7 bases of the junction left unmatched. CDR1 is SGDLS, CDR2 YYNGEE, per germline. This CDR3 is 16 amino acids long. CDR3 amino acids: CASSVGTGAVDYGYTF. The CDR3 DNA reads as TGTGCCAGCAGCGTCGGGACAGGGGCCGTGGACTATGGCTACACCTTC.

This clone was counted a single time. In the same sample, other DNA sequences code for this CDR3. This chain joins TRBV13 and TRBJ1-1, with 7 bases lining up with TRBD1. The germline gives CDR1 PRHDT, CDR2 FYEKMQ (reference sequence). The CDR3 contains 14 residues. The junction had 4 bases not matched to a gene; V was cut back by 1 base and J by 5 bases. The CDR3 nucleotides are TGTGCCAGCAGCTTAGTAGGGGGCCAAACTGAAGCTTTCTTT. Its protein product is CASSLVGGQTEAFF. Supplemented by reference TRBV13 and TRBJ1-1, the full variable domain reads AAGVIQSPRHLIKEKRETATLKCYPIPRHDTVYWYQQGPGQDPQFLISFYEKMQSDKGSIPDRFSAQQFSDYHSELNMSSLELGDSALYFCASSLVGGQTEAFFGQGTRLTVV.

CDR3 region: CASSRQYQETQYF. In DNA, the CDR3 is TGTGCCAGCAGTAGACAGTATCAGGAGACCCAGTACTTC. This chain links TRBV6-1 with TRBJ2-5, with D possibly being TRBD1 (5 bases). This CDR3 is built from 13 residues. Looked up from germline, CDR1 is MNHNS and CDR2 is SASEGT. Trimming removed 5 bases at V and 5 bases at J, with 12 bases between.

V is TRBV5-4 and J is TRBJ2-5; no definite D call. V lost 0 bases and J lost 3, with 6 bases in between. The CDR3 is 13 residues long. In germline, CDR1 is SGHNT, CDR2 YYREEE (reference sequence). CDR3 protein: CASSLGQEETQYF. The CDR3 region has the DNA TGTGCCAGCAGCTTGGGGCAGGAAGAGACCCAGTACTTC.

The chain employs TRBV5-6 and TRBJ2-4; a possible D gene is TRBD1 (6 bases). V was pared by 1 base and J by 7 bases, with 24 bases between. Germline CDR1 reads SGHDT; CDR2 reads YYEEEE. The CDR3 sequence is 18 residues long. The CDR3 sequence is CASSLRSSRTAKWNIQYF. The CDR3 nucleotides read TGTGCCAGCAGCTTGAGGAGTAGCCGGACAGCCAAGTGGAACATTCAGTACTTC.

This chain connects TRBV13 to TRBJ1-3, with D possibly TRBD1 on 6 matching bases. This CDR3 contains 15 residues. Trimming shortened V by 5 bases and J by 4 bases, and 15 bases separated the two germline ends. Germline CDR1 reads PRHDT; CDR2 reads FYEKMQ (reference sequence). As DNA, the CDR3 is TGTGCCAGCAGCCTAACGGACAGTGGCGGAAACACCATATATTTT. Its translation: CASSLTDSGGNTIYF.

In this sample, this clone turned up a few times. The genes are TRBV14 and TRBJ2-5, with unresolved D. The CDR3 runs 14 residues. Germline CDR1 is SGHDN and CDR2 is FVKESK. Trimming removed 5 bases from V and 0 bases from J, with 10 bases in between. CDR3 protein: CASSSPQYQETQYF. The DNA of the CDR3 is TGTGCCAGCAGCTCGCCCCAGTACCAAGAGACCCAGTACTTC.

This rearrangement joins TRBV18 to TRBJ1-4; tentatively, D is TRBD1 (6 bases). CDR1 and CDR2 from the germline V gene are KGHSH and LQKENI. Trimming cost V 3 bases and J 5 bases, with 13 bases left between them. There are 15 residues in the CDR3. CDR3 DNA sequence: TGTGCCAGCTCACCTGGGGACATCTCCAATGAAAAACTGTTTTTT. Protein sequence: CASSPGDISNEKLFF.

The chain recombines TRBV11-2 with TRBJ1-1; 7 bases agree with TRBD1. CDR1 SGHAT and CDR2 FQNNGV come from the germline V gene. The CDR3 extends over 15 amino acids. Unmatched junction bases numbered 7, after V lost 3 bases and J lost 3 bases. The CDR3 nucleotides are TGTGCCAGCAGCTTGTACGGGACAGATTACACTGAAGCTTTCTTT. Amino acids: CASSLYGTDYTEAFF.

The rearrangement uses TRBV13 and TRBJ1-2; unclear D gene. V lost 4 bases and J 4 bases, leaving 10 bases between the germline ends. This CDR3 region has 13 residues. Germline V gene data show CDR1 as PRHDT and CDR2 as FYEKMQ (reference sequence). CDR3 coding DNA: TGTGCCAGCAGCTCGGGAAGGAGCTATGGCTACACCTTC. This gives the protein CASSSGRSYGYTF. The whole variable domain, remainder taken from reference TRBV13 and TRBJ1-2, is AAGVIQSPRHLIKEKRETATLKCYPIPRHDTVYWYQQGPGQDPQFLISFYEKMQSDKGSIPDRFSAQQFSDYHSELNMSSLELGDSALYFCASSSGRSYGYTFGSGTRLTVV.

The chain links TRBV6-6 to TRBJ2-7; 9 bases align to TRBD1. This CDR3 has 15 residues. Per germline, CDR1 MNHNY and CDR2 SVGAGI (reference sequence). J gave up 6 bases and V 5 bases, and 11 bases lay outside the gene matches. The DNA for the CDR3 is TGTGCCAGCAGTGTCAATCTGGACAGGGGTGGCGAGCAGTACTTC. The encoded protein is CASSVNLDRGGEQYF.

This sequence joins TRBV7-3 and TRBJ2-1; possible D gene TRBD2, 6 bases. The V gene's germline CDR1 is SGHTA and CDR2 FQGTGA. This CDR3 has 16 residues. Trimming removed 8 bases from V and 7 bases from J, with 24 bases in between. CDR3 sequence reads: CASSKRGRRVVNEQFF. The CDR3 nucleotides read TGTGCCAGCTCCAAACGAGGGCGGAGGGTGGTGAATGAGCAGTTCTTC.

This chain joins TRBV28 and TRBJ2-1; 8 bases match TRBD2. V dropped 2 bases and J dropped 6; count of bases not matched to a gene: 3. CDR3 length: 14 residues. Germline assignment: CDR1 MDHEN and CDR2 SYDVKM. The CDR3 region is CASSLGAGGNEQFF. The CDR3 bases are TGTGCCAGCAGTTTAGGGGCGGGAGGCAATGAGCAGTTCTTC. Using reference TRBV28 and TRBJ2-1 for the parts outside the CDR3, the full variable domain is DVKVTQSSRYLVKRTGEKVFLECVQDMDHENMFWYRQDPGLGLRLIYFSYDVKMKEKGDIPEGYSVSREKKERFSLILESASTNQTSMYLCASSLGAGGNEQFFGPGTRLTVL.

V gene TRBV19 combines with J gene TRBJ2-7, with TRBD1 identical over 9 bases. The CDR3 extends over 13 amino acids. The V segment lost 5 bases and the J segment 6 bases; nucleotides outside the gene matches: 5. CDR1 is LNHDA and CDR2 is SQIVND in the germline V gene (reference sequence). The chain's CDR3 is CASSWTGVSEQYF. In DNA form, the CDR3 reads TGTGCCAGTAGTTGGACAGGGGTCAGCGAGCAGTACTTC.

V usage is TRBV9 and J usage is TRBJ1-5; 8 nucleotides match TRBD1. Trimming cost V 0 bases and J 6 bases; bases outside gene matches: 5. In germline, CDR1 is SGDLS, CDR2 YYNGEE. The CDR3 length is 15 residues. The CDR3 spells CASSVGTGNSQPQHF. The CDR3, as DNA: TGTGCCAGCAGCGTAGGGACAGGGAACTCTCAGCCCCAGCATTTT.

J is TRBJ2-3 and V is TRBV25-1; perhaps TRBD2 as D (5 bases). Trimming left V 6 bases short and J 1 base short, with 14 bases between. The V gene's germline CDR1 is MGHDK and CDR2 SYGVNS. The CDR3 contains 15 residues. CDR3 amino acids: CASSERRGGTDTQYF. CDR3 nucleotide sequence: TGTGCCAGCAGCGAACGCCGGGGAGGCACAGATACGCAGTATTTT. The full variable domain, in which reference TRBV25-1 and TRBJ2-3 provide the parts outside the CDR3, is EADIYQTPRYLVIGTGKKITLECSQTMGHDKMYWYQQDPGMELHLIHYSYGVNSTEKGDLSSESTVSRIRTEHFPLTLESARPSHTSQYLCASSERRGGTDTQYFGPGTRLTVL.

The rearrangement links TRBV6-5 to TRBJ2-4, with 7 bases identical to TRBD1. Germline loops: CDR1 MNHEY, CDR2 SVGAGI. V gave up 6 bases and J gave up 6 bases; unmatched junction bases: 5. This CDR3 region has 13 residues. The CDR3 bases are TGTGCCAGCAGAGAGGGACAGCTAAACATTCAGTACTTC. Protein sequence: CASREGQLNIQYF.